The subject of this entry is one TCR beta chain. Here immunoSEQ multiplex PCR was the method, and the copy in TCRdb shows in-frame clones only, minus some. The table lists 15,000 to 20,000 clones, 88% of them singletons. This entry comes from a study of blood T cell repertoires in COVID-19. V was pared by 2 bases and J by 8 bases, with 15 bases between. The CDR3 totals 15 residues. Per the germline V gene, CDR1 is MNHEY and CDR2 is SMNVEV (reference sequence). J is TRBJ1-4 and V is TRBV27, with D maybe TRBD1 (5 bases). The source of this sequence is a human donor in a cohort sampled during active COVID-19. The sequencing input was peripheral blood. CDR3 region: CASSLQGTGEEKLFF. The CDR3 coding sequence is TGTGCCAGCAGTTTACAGGGTACGGGGGAGGAAAAACTGTTTTTT.